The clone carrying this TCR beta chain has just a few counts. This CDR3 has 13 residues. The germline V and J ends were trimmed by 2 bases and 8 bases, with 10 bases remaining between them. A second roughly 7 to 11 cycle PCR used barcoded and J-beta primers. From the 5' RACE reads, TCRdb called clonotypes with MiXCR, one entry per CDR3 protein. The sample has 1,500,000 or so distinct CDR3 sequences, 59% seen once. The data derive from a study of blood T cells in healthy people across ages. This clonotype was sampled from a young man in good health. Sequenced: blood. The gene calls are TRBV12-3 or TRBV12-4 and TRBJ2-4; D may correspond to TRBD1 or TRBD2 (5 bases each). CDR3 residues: CASSLRQGDIQYF. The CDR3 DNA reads TGTGCCAGCAGTTTAAGGCAGGGAGACATTCAGTACTTC.